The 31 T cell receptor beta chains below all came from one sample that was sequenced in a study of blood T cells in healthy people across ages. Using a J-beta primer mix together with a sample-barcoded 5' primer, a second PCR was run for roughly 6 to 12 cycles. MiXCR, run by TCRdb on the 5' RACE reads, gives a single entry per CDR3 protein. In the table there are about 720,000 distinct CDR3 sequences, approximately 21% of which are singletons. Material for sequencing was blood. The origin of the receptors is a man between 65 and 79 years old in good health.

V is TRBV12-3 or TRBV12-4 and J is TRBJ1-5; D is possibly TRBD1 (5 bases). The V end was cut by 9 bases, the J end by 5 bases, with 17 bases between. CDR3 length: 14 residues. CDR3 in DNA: TGTGCCAGATGGGACCCTCAAGAGGATCAGCCCCAGCATTTT. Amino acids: CARWDPQEDQPQHF.

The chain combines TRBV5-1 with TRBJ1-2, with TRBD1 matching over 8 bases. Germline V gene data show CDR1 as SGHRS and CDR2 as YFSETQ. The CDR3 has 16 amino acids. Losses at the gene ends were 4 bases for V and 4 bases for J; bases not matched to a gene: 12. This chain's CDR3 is CASSTTAGGPPYGYTF. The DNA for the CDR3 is TGCGCCAGCAGCACTACTGCAGGGGGCCCTCCCTATGGCTACACCTTC.

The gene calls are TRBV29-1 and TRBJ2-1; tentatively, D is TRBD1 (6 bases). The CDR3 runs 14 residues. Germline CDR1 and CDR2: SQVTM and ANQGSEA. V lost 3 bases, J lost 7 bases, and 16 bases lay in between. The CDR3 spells CSVEGRGLQNEQFF. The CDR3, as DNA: TGCAGCGTTGAGGGCAGGGGCTTACAGAATGAGCAGTTCTTC.

CDR3 residues: CASSRQEGFIRDYEQYF. The DNA for the CDR3 is TGCGCCAGCAGCCGTCAGGAGGGGTTTATTCGGGACTACGAGCAGTACTTC. The J gene is TRBJ2-7, the V gene TRBV4-1; a weak D match, TRBD2 (6 bases). CDR1 is MGHRA, CDR2 YSYEKL, per germline. This CDR3 has 17 residues. Trimming removed 4 bases at V and 3 bases at J, with 22 bases between.

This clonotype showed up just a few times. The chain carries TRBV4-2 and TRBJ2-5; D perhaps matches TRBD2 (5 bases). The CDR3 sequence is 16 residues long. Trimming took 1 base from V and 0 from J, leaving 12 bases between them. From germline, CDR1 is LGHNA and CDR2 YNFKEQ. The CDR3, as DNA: TGTGCCAGCAGCCAAGTCTCACTAGTTGACCAAGAGACCCAGTACTTC. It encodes CASSQVSLVDQETQYF.

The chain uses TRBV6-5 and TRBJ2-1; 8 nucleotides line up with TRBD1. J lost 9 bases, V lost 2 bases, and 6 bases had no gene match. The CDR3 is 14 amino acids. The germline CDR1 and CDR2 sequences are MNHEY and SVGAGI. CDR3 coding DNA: TGTGCCAGCAGTTACGACAGGGGAATCAGTGAGCAGTTCTTC. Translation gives CASSYDRGISEQFF.

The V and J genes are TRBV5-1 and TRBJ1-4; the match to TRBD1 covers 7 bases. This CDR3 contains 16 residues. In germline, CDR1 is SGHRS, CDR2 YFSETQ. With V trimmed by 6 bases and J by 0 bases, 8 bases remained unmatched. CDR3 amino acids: CASNNRGPATNEKLFF. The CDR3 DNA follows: TGCGCCAGCAATAACAGGGGACCTGCAACTAATGAAAAACTGTTTTTT.

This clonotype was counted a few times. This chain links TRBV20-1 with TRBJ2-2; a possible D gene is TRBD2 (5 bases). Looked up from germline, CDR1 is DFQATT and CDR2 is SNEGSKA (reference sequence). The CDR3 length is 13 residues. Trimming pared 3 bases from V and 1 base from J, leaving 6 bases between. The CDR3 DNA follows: TGCAGTGCTAGGAGCGGGAACACCGGGGAGCTGTTTTTT. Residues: CSARSGNTGELFF.

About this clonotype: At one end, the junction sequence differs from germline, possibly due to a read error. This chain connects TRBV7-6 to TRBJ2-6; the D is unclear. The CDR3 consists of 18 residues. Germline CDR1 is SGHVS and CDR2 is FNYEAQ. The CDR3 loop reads CASSVIRRGRSGTNVLTF. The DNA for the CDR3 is TGTGCCAGCAGCGTGATTCGTCGTGGGCGCTCTGGGACCAACGTCCTGACTTTC.

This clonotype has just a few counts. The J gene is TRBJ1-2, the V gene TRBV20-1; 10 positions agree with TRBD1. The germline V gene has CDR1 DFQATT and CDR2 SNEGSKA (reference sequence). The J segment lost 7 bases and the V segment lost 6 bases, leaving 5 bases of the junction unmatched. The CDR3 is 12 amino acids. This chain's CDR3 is CSATGTGVGYTF. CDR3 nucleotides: TGCAGTGCAACCGGGACAGGGGTTGGCTACACCTTC.

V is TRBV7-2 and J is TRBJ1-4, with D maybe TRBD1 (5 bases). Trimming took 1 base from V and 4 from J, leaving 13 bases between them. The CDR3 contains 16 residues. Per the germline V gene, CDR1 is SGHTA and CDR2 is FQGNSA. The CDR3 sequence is CASSLDGTAGNEKLFF. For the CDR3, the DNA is TGTGCCAGCAGCTTAGATGGGACGGCCGGTAATGAAAAACTGTTTTTT.

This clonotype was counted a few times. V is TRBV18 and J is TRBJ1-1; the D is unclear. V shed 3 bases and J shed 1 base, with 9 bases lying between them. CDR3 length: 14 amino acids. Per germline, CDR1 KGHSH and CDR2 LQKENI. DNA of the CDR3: TGTGCCAGCTCACCTGGCCTAGGGAACACTGAAGCTTTCTTT. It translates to CASSPGLGNTEAFF.

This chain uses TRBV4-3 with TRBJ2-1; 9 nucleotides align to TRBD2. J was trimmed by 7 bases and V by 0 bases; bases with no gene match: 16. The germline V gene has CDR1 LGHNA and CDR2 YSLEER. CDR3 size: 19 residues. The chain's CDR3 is CASSQDIPYFSGSGNEQFF. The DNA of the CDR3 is TGCGCCAGCAGCCAAGATATCCCATATTTTAGCGGGAGTGGTAATGAGCAGTTCTTC.

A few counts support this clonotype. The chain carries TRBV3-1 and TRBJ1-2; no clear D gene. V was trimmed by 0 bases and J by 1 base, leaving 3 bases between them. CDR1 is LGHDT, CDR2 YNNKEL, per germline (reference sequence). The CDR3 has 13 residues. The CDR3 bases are TGTGCCAGCAGCCAAGACCTTAACTATGGCTACACCTTC. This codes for CASSQDLNYGYTF.

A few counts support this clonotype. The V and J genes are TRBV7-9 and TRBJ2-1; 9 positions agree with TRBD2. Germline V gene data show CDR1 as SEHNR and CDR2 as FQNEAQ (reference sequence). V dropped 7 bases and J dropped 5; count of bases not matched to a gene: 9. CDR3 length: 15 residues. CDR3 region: CASKGLAGLNNEQFF. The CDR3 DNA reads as TGTGCCAGCAAGGGGCTAGCGGGGTTAAACAATGAGCAGTTCTTC.

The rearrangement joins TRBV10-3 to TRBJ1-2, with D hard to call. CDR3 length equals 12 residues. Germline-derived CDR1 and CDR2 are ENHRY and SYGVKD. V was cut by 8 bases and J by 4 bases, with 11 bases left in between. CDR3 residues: CAIASLGYGYTF. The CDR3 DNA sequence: TGTGCCATCGCCAGTTTGGGCTATGGCTACACCTTC.

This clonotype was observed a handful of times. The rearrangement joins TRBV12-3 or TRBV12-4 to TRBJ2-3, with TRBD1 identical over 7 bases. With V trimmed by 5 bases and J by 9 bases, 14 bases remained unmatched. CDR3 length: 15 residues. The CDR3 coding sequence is TGTGCCAGCAGTCTTAGGGGGCCCAGCACAAGGACGCAGTATTTT. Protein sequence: CASSLRGPSTRTQYF.

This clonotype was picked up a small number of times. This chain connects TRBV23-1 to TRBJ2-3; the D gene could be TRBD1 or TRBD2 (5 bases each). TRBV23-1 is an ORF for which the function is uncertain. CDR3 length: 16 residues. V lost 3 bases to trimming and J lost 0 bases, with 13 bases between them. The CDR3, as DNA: TGCGCCAGCAGTCACCCCGGGGCCCATAGCACAGATACGCAGTATTTT. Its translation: CASSHPGAHSTDTQYF.

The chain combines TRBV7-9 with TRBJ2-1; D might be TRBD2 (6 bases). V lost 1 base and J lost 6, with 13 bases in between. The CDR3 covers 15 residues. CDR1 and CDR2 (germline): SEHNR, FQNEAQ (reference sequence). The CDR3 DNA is TGTGCCAGCAGCTTAGATCCTAGCGTAATCAATGAGCAGTTCTTC. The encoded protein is CASSLDPSVINEQFF.

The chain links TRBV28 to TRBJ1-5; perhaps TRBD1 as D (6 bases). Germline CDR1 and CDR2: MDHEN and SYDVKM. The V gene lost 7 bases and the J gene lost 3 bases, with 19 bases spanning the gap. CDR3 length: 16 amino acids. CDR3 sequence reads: CASNELRGRDNQPQHF. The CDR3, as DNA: TGTGCCAGCAACGAGCTAAGGGGGAGGGACAATCAGCCCCAGCATTTT.

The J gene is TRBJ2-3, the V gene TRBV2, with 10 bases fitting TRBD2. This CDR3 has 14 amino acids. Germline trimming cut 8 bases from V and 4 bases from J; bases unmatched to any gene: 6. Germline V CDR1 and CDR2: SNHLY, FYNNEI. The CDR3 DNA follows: TGTGCCAGCTGCTGGACTAGCGGCGCAGATACGCAGTATTTT. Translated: CASCWTSGADTQYF.

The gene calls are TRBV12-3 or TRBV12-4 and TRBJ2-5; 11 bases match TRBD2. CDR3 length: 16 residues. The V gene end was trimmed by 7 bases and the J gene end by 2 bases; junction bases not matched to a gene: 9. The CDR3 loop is CASKPLLAGDQETQYF. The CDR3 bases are TGTGCCAGCAAGCCCTTACTAGCGGGGGATCAAGAGACCCAGTACTTC.

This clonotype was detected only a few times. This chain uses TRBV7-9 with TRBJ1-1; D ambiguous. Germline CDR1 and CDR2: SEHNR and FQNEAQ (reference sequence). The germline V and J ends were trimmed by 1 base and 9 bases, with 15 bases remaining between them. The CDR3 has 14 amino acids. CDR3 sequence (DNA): TGTGCCAGCAGCTTAGACTTACAGAACTCCCAAGCTTTCTTT. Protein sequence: CASSLDLQNSQAFF.

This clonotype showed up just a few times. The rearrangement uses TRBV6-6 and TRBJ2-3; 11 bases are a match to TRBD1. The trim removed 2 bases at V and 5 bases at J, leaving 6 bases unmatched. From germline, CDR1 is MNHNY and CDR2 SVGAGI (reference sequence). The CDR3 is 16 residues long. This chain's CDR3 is CASSYVRDRGKDTQYF. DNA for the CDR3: TGTGCCAGCAGTTACGTTCGGGACAGGGGGAAAGATACGCAGTATTTT.

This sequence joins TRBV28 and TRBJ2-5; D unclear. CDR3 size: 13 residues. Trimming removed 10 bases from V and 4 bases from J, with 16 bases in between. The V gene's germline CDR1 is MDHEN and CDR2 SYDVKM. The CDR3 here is CATQPVLGETQYF. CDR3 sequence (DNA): TGTGCCACCCAACCCGTCCTGGGAGAGACCCAGTACTTC.

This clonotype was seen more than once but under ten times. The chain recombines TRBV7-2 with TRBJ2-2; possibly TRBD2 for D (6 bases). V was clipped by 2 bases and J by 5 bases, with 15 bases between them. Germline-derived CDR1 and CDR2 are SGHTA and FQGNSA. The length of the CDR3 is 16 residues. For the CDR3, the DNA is TGTGCCAGCAGCTTATCCCGCGCGGGATTAACCGGGGAGCTGTTTTTT. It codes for CASSLSRAGLTGELFF.

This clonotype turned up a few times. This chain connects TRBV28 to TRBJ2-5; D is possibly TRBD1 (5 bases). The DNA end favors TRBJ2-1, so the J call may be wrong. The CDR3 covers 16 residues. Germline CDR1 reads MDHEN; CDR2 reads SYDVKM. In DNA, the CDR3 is TGTGCCAGCATTTCTTTCGGACATAGAGATTACAATGAGCAGTTCTTC. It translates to CASISFGHRDYNEQFF.

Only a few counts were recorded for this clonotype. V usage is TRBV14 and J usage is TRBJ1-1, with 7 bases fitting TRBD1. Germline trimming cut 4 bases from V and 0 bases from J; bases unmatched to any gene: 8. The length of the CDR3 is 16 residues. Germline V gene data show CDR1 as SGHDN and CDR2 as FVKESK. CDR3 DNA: TGTGCCAGCAGCCTAACAGGGGCGGGGTTGAACACTGAAGCTTTCTTT. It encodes CASSLTGAGLNTEAFF.

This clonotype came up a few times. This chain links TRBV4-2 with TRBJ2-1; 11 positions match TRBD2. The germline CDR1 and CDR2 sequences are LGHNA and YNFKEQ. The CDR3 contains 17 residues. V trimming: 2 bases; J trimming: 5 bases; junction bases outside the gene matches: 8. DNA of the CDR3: TGTGCCAGCAGCCAATACCTCGAGACTAGCGGGAACAATGAGCAGTTCTTC. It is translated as CASSQYLETSGNNEQFF.

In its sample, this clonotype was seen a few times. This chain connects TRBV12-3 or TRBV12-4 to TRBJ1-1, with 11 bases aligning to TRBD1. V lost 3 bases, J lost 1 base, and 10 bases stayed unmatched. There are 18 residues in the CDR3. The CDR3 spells CASSFRRGDRGTNTEAFF. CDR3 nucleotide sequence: TGTGCCAGCAGTTTTAGAAGGGGGGACAGGGGGACGAACACTGAAGCTTTCTTT.

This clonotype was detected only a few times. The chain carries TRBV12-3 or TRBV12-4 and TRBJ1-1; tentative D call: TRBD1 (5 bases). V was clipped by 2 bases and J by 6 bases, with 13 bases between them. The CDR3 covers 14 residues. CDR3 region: CASSLIGRAAEAFF. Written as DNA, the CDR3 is TGTGCCAGCAGTTTAATCGGCAGGGCAGCTGAAGCTTTCTTT.